The 28 T cell receptor beta chains below all came from one sample that was sequenced in a study of shared clonotypes between healthy human individuals. TCRdb keeps only in-frame clones here, not all; method: immunoSEQ multiplex PCR. This table has 85,000 to 100,000 clones, roughly 69% appearing once. The sequenced sample was memory CD8+ T cells sorted from blood. Subset indicated: CD45RO+ cells pooled with CCR7-negative TemRA cells. Source of these receptors: a man younger than 45 in good health.

To note about this clone: A much bigger clone sits one base away, suggesting this may be a read error. Other DNA sequences within the sample encode an identical CDR3. The V call is TRBV15, the J call TRBJ2-7, with a possible D match to TRBD1 (6 bases). The CDR3 sequence is 17 residues long. CDR1 and CDR2 from the germline V gene are LNHNV and YYDKDF (reference sequence). The germline V and J ends were trimmed by 5 bases and 1 base, with 21 bases remaining between them. CDR3 sequence reads: CATSVDRIAGGSYEQYF. The CDR3 DNA sequence: TGTGCCACCAGCGTGGACAGAATAGCAGGAGGATCCTACGAGCAGTACTTC.

The chain is built from TRBV27 and TRBJ2-5; D is perhaps TRBD1 or TRBD2 (5 bases each). This CDR3 is built from 18 residues. Trimming left V 8 bases short and J 0 bases short, with 25 bases between. Germline-derived CDR1 and CDR2 are MNHEY and SMNVEV (reference sequence). CDR3 amino acids: CASSPLWGSSWYQETQYF. DNA for the CDR3: TGTGCCAGCTCCCCATTATGGGGGTCTAGCTGGTACCAAGAGACCCAGTACTTC.

The sample holds a few counts of this clone. The sample holds other DNA sequences that translate to the same CDR3. The J gene is TRBJ2-1, the V gene TRBV25-1, with TRBD2 matching over 9 bases. The V segment lost 3 bases and the J segment 3 bases; nucleotides outside the gene matches: 6. The germline V gene encodes CDR1 MGHDK and CDR2 SYGVNS. The CDR3 length is 16 residues. CDR3: CASSELTSGLYNEQFF. The CDR3 nucleotides are TGTGCCAGCAGTGAGTTGACTAGCGGACTCTACAATGAGCAGTTCTTC.

As concerns this clone: Other DNA sequences of this sample code for an identical CDR3. As DNA, the CDR3 is TGCGCCAGCAGCTTACTAGCGGGAGACGGATACAATGAGCAGTTCTTC. Its translation: CASSLLAGDGYNEQFF. The chain is built from TRBV5-1 and TRBJ2-1, with 11 nucleotides matching TRBD2. The J segment lost 4 bases and the V segment lost 2 bases, leaving 5 bases of the junction unmatched. Germline V CDR1 and CDR2: SGHRS, YFSETQ. This CDR3 is built from 16 residues. Full variable domain (outside the CDR3, taken from reference TRBV5-1 and TRBJ2-1): KAGVTQTPRYLIKTRGQQVTLSCSPISGHRSVSWYQQTPGQGLQFLFEYFSETQRNKGNFPGRFSGRQFSNSRSEMNVSTLELGDSALYLCASSLLAGDGYNEQFFGPGTRLTVL.

V and J are TRBV19 and TRBJ2-3, with unresolved D. CDR1 is LNHDA, CDR2 SQIVND, per germline (reference sequence). Trimming stripped 6 bases from V and 2 bases from J, with 3 bases between. CDR3 length equals 11 residues. CDR3 sequence: CASSTTDTQYF. CDR3 nucleotides: TGTGCCAGTAGCACCACAGATACGCAGTATTTT.

This clone occurred a few times. V and J are TRBV25-1 and TRBJ2-7; possibly TRBD2 for D (7 bases). Germline assignment: CDR1 MGHDK and CDR2 SYGVNS. Trimming removed 4 bases at V and 1 base at J, with 20 bases between. CDR3 length: 17 residues. The CDR3 protein is CASSGGGSGGLSYEQYF. The CDR3 bases are TGTGCCAGCAGTGGGGGGGGCTCCGGCGGGCTATCCTACGAGCAGTACTTC.

This chain joins TRBV28 and TRBJ1-2, with D hard to call. The CDR3 runs 11 residues. Deletions cut 1 base from V and 8 bases from J, with 5 bases between. Germline CDR1 and CDR2: MDHEN and SYDVKM. CDR3 region: CASSLSGGYTF. CDR3 coding DNA: TGTGCCAGCAGTTTATCGGGGGGCTACACCTTC.

The chain recombines TRBV5-1 with TRBJ2-1, with D perhaps TRBD1 or TRBD2 (6 bases each). From germline, CDR1 is SGHRS and CDR2 YFSETQ. The CDR3 runs to 14 residues. With 3 bases removed from V and 8 bases from J, the gap between germline ends came to 15 bases. The CDR3 sequence is CASSSDSRRDEQFF. The CDR3 nucleotides read TGCGCCAGCAGCTCGGACAGCCGGAGGGATGAGCAGTTCTTC.

J is TRBJ2-1 and V is TRBV5-1; TRBD1 aligns across 10 bases. CDR1 and CDR2 (germline): SGHRS, YFSETQ. With 3 bases clipped from V and 6 bases from J, the junction kept 6 bases outside the gene matches. CDR3 length: 15 amino acids. The CDR3 region has the DNA TGCGCCAGCAGCTCAAGGGGGGACAGGGGCAATGAGCAGTTCTTC. The encoded protein is CASSSRGDRGNEQFF.

The chain uses TRBV5-1 and TRBJ2-1; TRBD2 is a possible D gene (5 bases). Trimming stripped 3 bases from V and 2 bases from J, with 12 bases between. The CDR3 loop spans 15 amino acids. Germline V CDR1 and CDR2: SGHRS, YFSETQ. CDR3: CASSSSLTTYNEQFF. For the CDR3, the DNA is TGCGCCAGCAGCTCTAGCCTGACCACCTACAATGAGCAGTTCTTC.

The chain recombines TRBV2 with TRBJ2-7; possibly TRBD2 for D (6 bases). The CDR3 length is 14 residues. Germline V gene lookup returns CDR1 SNHLY and CDR2 FYNNEI. The ends were cut back, 4 bases at V and 2 bases at J, with 12 bases in the middle. The CDR3 region is CASSGTNDPYEQYF. The DNA of the CDR3 is TGTGCCAGCAGTGGGACTAACGACCCCTACGAGCAGTACTTC.

The rearrangement joins TRBV13 to TRBJ2-1; a weak D match, TRBD1 (5 bases). In germline, CDR1 is PRHDT, CDR2 FYEKMQ (reference sequence). The CDR3 has 12 residues. V was trimmed by 6 bases and J by 6 bases, leaving 9 bases between them. In DNA form, the CDR3 reads TGTGCCAGCAGGCAAACAGGCAATGAGCAGTTCTTC. Its protein is CASRQTGNEQFF.

The rearrangement joins TRBV27 to TRBJ1-5, with D perhaps TRBD1 (5 bases). The CDR3 has 16 residues. Germline CDR1 is MNHEY and CDR2 is SMNVEV (reference sequence). The germline V and J ends were trimmed by 1 base and 0 bases, with 10 bases remaining between them. CDR3 protein: CASSLLGPGSNQPQHF. The CDR3 nucleotides read TGTGCCAGCAGTTTATTGGGACCGGGTAGCAATCAGCCCCAGCATTTT.

This clone was counted at least ten times. The chain combines TRBV5-5 with TRBJ2-6; D is unclear. Trimming removed 1 base at V and 0 bases at J, with 8 bases between. Looked up from germline, CDR1 is SGHKS and CDR2 is YYEKEE (reference sequence). The CDR3 totals 16 residues. The CDR3 spells CASSLSYSSGANVLTF. The DNA for the CDR3 is TGTGCCAGCAGCTTGTCGTATTCCTCTGGGGCCAACGTCCTGACTTTC.

This chain connects TRBV5-5 to TRBJ1-4; D gene unclear. Germline loops: CDR1 SGHKS, CDR2 YYEKEE (reference sequence). This CDR3 region has 15 residues. V lost 4 bases and J 4 bases, leaving 14 bases between the germline ends. CDR3 in DNA: TGTGCCAGCAGCCAGGATATCGGCGTTAATGAAAAACTGTTTTTT. Translated, it gives CASSQDIGVNEKLFF.

V usage is TRBV7-9 and J usage is TRBJ2-1; no definite D call. Germline lookup yields CDR1 SEHNR and CDR2 FQNEAQ (reference sequence). The CDR3 loop spans 13 amino acids. The V end was cut by 5 bases, the J end by 5 bases, with 10 bases between. This chain's CDR3 is CASSQAPDNEQFF. The CDR3 nucleotides are TGTGCCAGCAGCCAGGCCCCCGACAATGAGCAGTTCTTC.

This chain joins TRBV4-2 and TRBJ2-7; D is undetermined. Trimming removed 0 bases at V and 4 bases at J, with 16 bases between. This CDR3 comprises 16 residues. CDR1 is LGHNA, CDR2 YNFKEQ, per germline. The CDR3 spells CASSQDSVLGEYEQYF. DNA for the CDR3: TGTGCCAGCAGCCAAGATTCGGTCTTAGGAGAATACGAGCAGTACTTC.

This chain links TRBV7-2 with TRBJ2-7; the match to TRBD2 covers 7 bases. This CDR3 contains 14 residues. Germline V gene sequence: CDR1 SGHTA, CDR2 FQGNSA. J was trimmed by 5 bases and V by 2 bases; bases with no gene match: 6. CDR3 sequence (DNA): TGTGCCAGCAGCTTATCTAGCGGAGAGGACGAGCAGTACTTC. It codes for CASSLSSGEDEQYF.

The genes are TRBV4-1 and TRBJ2-4; D possibly corresponds to TRBD1 (6 bases). V lost 0 bases and J lost 0, with 21 bases in between. The V gene's germline CDR1 is MGHRA and CDR2 YSYEKL. The CDR3 extends over 20 amino acids. The CDR3 nucleotides are TGCGCCAGCAGCCAAGAATATTGGTTACAGGGAGATTTAGCCAAAAACATTCAGTACTTC. Translation: CASSQEYWLQGDLAKNIQYF.

This rearrangement joins TRBV11-2 to TRBJ2-1; D call uncertain. The ends were cut back, 1 base at V and 7 bases at J, with 11 bases in the middle. From germline, CDR1 is SGHAT and CDR2 FQNNGV. The CDR3 is 14 residues long. The DNA of the CDR3 is TGTGCCAGCAGCTTAGCTCGGTCCCGTAATGAGCAGTTCTTC. It translates to CASSLARSRNEQFF.

The chain is built from TRBV7-9 and TRBJ1-1; 7 positions match TRBD1. The trim removed 5 bases at V and 10 bases at J, leaving 13 bases unmatched. Germline V lookup: CDR1 SEHNR, CDR2 FQNEAQ (reference sequence). This CDR3 comprises 14 residues. The CDR3 loop is CASSPKGDSRGAFF. The CDR3 coding sequence is TGTGCCAGCAGCCCCAAGGGGGACAGCCGTGGAGCTTTCTTT.

The CDR3 sequence is CSVAQAGYLEQYF. CDR3 DNA: TGCAGCGTTGCCCAGGCGGGGTACTTGGAGCAGTACTTC. V is TRBV29-1 and J is TRBJ2-7; a possible D gene is TRBD2 (6 bases). The CDR3 covers 13 residues. The V gene lost 4 bases and the J gene lost 7 bases, with 17 bases spanning the gap. Germline V gene lookup returns CDR1 SQVTM and CDR2 ANQGSEA.

This sequence joins TRBV6-5 and TRBJ2-7; no reliable D call. CDR1 MNHEY and CDR2 SVGAGI come from the germline V gene. The CDR3 has 11 residues. The germline V and J ends were trimmed by 5 bases and 3 bases, with 5 bases remaining between them. The CDR3 DNA reads as TGTGCCAGCAGTGAGTTCTACGAGCAGTACTTC. Residues: CASSEFYEQYF.

This clone was picked up a small number of times. The chain couples TRBV21-1 to TRBJ2-1; the table's TRBD2 call for D was not verified on the DNA. TRBV21-1 is marked as a pseudogene. The CDR3 consists of 15 residues. Here the CDR3 reads CASSRYGVSYNEQFF. The CDR3 nucleotides read TGTGCCAGCAGCAGATACGGGGTCTCCTACAATGAGCAGTTCTTC.

The J gene is TRBJ2-7, the V gene TRBV27, with a possible D match to TRBD2 (5 bases). The germline gives CDR1 MNHEY, CDR2 SMNVEV (reference sequence). The V gene lost 8 bases and the J gene lost 4 bases, with 6 bases spanning the gap. This CDR3 is built from 10 residues. CDR3 region: CASRGYEQYF. The CDR3 nucleotides are TGTGCCAGCCGGGGATACGAGCAGTACTTC.

The chain links TRBV7-2 to TRBJ2-4; unclear D gene. Per the germline V gene, CDR1 is SGHTA and CDR2 is FQGNSA. This CDR3 spans 11 amino acids. The V gene lost 2 bases and the J gene lost 8 bases, with 4 bases spanning the gap. The DNA for the CDR3 is TGTGCCAGCAGCTTAATCCACATTCAGTACTTC. This gives the protein CASSLIHIQYF.

The rearrangement links TRBV7-6 to TRBJ2-1, with a possible D match to TRBD2 (6 bases). CDR1 is SGHVS and CDR2 is FNYEAQ in the germline V gene. Trimming pared 5 bases from V and 10 bases from J, leaving 15 bases between. CDR3 size: 13 residues. The CDR3, as DNA: TGTGCCAGCAGCCGTAGGACTGGGAGGGAGCAGTTCTTC. It specifies CASSRRTGREQFF. The full variable domain, in which reference TRBV7-6 and TRBJ2-1 provide the parts outside the CDR3, is GAGVSQSPRYKVTKRGQDVALRCDPISGHVSLYWYRQALGQGPEFLTYFNYEAQQDKSGLPNDRFSAERPEGSISTLTIQRTEQRDSAMYRCASSRRTGREQFFGPGTRLTVL.

The chain joins TRBV5-1 to TRBJ2-1; D is undetermined. V was trimmed by 1 base and J by 5 bases, leaving 10 bases between them. The CDR3 runs 14 residues. Germline V gives CDR1 SGHRS, CDR2 YFSETQ. The CDR3 region is CASSLIADNNEQFF. CDR3 DNA: TGCGCCAGCAGCTTGATTGCTGACAACAATGAGCAGTTCTTC.